This T cell receptor beta chain was recorded in a study of blood T cell repertoires in COVID-19. Overall study: PBMCs, B-cell-depleted T cells, or T cells provided the cDNA or gDNA that made up the material.

The V gene's germline CDR1 is SGHRS and CDR2 YFSETQ. The CDR3 spans 18 residues. Losses at the gene ends were 1 base for V and 0 bases for J; bases not matched to a gene: 7. Profiled with immunoSEQ multiplex PCR; TCRdb holds only in-frame clones, not every one. The table shows about 220,000 clones, with about 87% occurring only once. Participants, about 18 to 100 years old, spanned some 23 US areas. Researchers sorted participants into cohorts using their self-reported clinical history. The receptor was isolated from a woman in her thirties with acute COVID-19. This sequence joins TRBV5-1 and TRBJ2-6, with 7 bases matching TRBD1. The specimen was PBMCs or T cells enriched from blood (not recorded which). CDR3 nucleotides: TGCGCCAGCAGCTTGAGCAATAACAGGGGCTCTGGGGCCAACGTCCTGACTTTC. As protein: CASSLSNNRGSGANVLTF.